The next 5 T cell receptor beta chains were all read from a single sample in a study of blood T cell repertoires in COVID-19. The data were produced by immunoSEQ multiplex PCR, yet TCRdb's version contains in-frame clones alone and is incomplete. The table has about 300,000 clones, about four fifths seen once. Source material: peripheral blood. The receptors originated from a woman aged 45-65 years who had recovered from COVID-19.

The chain combines TRBV9 with TRBJ2-3; 7 nucleotides align to TRBD1. This CDR3 spans 15 amino acids. J lost 0 bases, V lost 2 bases, and 3 bases had no gene match. Germline CDR1 reads SGDLS; CDR2 reads YYNGEE. CDR3 in amino acids: CASSVLQGSTDTQYF. The CDR3 DNA sequence: TGTGCCAGCAGCGTGTTACAGGGGAGCACAGATACGCAGTATTTT.

V and J are TRBV5-4 and TRBJ2-7; TRBD1 matches at 8 bases. The CDR3 spans 16 residues. The ends lost 4 bases at V and 0 bases at J; junction bases unmatched: 9. Germline values: CDR1 SGHNT, CDR2 YYREEE (reference sequence). In nucleotides, the CDR3 is TGTGCCAGCAGCGGCGGACAGGGAAGAAGCTCCTACGAGCAGTACTTC. Its protein product is CASSGGQGRSSYEQYF.

This chain links TRBV2 with TRBJ1-2; 7 nucleotides agree with TRBD1. Germline CDR1 reads SNHLY; CDR2 reads FYNNEI. The CDR3 has 14 residues. Germline trimming cut 6 bases from V and 4 bases from J; bases unmatched to any gene: 8. The CDR3 loop is CASSRRQGTYGYTF. The CDR3, as DNA: TGTGCCAGCAGCCGACGACAGGGCACCTATGGCTACACCTTC.

This chain links TRBV9 with TRBJ1-4, with TRBD1 identical over 8 bases. Germline CDR1 reads SGDLS; CDR2 reads YYNGEE. The J segment lost 8 bases and the V segment lost 0 bases, leaving 6 bases of the junction unmatched. This CDR3 comprises 15 residues. The CDR3 bases are TGTGCCAGCAGCGTAGAGTCGACAGGGGAAGAAAAACTGTTTTTT. Protein sequence: CASSVESTGEEKLFF.

This clone was recorded once. This rearrangement joins TRBV19 to TRBJ2-4, with D possibly being TRBD2 (6 bases). With 6 bases removed from V and 7 bases from J, the gap between germline ends came to 13 bases. The CDR3 length is 13 residues. The germline V gene encodes CDR1 LNHDA and CDR2 SQIVND (reference sequence). The CDR3 sequence is CASSASDRNIQYF. CDR3 DNA sequence: TGTGCCAGTAGCGCTAGCGATAGGAACATTCAGTACTTC.